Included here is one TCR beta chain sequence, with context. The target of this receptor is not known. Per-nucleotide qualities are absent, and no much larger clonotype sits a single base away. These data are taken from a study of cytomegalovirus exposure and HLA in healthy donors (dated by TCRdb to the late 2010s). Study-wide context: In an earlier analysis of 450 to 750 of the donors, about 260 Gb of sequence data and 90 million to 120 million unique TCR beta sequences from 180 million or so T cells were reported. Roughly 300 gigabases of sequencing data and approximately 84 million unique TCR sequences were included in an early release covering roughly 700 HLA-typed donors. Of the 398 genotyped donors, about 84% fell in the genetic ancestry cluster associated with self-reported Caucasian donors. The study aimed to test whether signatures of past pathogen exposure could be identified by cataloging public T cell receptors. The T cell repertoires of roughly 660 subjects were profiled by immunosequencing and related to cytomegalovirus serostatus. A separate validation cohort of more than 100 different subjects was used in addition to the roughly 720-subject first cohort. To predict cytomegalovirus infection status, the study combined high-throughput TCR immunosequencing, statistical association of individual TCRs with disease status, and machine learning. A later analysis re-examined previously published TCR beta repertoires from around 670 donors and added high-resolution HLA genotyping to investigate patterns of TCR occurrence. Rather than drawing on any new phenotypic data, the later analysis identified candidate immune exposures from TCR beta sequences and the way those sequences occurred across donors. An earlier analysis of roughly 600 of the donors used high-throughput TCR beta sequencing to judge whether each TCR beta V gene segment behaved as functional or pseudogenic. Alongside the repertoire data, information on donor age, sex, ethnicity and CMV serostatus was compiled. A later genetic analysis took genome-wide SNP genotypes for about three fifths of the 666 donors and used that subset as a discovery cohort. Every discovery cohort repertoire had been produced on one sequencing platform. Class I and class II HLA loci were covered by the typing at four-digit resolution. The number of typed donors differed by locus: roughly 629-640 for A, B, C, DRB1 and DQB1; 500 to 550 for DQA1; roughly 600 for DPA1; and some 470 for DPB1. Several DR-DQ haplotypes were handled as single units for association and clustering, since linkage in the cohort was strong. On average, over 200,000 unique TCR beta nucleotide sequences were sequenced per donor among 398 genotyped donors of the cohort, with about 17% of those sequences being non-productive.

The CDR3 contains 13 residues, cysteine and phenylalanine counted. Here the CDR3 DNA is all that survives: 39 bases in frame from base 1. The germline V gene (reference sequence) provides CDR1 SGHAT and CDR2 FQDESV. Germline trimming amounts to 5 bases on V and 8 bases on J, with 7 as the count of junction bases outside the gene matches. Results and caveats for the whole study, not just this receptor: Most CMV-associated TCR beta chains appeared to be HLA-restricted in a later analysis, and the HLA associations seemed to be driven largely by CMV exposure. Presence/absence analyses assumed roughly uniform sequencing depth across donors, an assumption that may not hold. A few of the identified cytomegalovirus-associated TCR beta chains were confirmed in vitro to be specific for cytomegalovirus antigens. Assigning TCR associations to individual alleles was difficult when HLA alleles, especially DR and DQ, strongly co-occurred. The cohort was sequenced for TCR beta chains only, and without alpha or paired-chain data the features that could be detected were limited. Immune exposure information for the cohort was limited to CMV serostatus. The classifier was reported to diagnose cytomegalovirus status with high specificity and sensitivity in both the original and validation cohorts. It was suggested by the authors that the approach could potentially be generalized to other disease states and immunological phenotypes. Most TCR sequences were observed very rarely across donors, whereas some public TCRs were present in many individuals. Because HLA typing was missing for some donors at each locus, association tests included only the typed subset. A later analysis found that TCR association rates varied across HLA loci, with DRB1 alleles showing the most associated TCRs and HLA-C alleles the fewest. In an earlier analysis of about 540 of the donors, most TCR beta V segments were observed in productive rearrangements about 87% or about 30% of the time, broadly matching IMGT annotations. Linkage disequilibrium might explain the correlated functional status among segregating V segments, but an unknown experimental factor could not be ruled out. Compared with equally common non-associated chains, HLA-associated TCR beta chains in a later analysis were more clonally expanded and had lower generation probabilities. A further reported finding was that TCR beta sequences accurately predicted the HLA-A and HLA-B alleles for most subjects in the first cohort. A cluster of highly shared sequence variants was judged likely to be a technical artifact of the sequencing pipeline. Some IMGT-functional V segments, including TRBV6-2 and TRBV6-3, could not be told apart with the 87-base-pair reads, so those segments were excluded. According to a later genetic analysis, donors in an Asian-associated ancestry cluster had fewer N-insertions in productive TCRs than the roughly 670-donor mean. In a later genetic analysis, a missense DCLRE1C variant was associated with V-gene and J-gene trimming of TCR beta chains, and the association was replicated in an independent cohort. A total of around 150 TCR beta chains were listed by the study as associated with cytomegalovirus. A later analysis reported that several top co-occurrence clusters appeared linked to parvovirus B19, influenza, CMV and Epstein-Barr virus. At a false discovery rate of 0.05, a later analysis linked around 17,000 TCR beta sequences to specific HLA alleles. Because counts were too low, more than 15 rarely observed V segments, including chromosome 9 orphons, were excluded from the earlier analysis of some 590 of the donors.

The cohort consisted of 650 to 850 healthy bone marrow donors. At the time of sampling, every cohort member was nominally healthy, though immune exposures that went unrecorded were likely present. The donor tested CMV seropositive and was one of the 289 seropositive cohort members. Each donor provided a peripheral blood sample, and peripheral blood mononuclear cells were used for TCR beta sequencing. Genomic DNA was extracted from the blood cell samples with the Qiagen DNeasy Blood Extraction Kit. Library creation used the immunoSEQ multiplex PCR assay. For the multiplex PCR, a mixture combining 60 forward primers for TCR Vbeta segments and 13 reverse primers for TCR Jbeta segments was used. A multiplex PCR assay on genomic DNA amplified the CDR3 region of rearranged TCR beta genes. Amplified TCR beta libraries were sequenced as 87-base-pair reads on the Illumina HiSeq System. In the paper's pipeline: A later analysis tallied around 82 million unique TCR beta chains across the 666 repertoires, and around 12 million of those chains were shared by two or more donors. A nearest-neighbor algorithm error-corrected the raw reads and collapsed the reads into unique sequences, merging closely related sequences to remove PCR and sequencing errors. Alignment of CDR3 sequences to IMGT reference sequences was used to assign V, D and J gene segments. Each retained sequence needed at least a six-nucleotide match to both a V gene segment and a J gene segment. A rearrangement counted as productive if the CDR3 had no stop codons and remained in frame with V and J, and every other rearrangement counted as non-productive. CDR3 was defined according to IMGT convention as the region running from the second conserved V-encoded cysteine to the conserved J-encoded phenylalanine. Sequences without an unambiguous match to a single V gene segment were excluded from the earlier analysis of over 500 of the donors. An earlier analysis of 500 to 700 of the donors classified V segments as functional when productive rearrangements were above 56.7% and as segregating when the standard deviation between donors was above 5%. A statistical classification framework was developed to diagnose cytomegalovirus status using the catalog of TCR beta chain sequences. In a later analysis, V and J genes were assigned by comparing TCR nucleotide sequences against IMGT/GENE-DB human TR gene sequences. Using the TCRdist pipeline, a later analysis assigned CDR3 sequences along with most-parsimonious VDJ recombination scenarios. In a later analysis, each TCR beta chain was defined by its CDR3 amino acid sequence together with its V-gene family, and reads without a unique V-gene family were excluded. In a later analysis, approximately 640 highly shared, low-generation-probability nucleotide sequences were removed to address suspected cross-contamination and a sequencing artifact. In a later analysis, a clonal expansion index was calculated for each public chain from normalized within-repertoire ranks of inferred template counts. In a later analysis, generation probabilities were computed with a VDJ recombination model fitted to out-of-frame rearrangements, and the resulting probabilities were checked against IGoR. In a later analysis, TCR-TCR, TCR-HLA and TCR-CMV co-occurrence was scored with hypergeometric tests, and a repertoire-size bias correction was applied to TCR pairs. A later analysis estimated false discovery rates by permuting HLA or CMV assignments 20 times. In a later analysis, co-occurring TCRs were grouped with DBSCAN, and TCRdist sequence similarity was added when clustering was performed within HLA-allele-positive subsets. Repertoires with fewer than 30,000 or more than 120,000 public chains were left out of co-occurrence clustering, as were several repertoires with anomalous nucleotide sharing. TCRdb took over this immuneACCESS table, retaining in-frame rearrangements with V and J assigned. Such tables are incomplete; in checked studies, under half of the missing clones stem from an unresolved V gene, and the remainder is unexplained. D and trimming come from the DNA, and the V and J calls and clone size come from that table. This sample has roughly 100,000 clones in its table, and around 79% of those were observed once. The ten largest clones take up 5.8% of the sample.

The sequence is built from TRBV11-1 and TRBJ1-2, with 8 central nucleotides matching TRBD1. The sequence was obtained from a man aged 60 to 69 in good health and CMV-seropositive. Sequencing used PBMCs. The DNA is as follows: TGTGCCAGCAGCCCGACAGGGGAGGGCGGCTACACCTTC. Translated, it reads CASSPTGEGGYTF. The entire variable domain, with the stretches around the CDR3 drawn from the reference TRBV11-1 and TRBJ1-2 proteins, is EAEVAQSPRYKITEKSQAVAFWCDPISGHATLYWYRQILGQGPELLVQFQDESVVDDSQLPKDRFSAERLKGVDSTLKIQPAELGDSAMYLCASSPTGEGGYTFGSGTRLTVV.